A selection of T cell receptor beta chains follows, all from one sample in a study of T cell clonotyping in hematopoietic cell transplantation. Sequencing was performed with immunoSEQ multiplex PCR; in TCRdb, only in-frame clones are kept and a portion is missing. Of 9,000 to 13,000 clones listed, roughly 79% are singletons. Sequencing was performed on PBMCs, taken 30 days after allogeneic stem cell transplant. Receptors originate from a female patient aged 40-50 years who had an allogeneic stem cell transplant from a related donor, so T cells may come from the graft donor. Some clones in this sample may be carry-over from other donors' samples. Both conserved end residues are part of each CDR3.

V	J	CDR3
TRBV6-1	TRBJ1-4	CASSEGREPNEKLFF
TRBV6-5	TRBJ2-3	CASKPKGQYTDTQYF
TRBV21-1	TRBJ1-4	CASIISEKLFF
TRBV27	TRBJ2-7	CASGQWASYEQYF
TRBV11-3	TRBJ2-1	CASRGAGEQFF
TRBV5-1	TRBJ1-4	CASSLTPTQPGGEKLFF
TRBV30	TRBJ2-5	CAWTRGDAIGETQYF
TRBV5-1	TRBJ1-1	CASSQEWGEAFF
TRBV27	TRBJ2-7	CASSRSSYEQYF
TRBV7-6	TRBJ2-1	CASSLTSESSYNEQFF
TRBV5-6	TRBJ2-5	CASRGSGPQTQYF
TRBV9	TRBJ2-2	CASKDANTGELFF
TRBV14	TRBJ2-5	CASSHTLSWETQYF
TRBV6-5	TRBJ1-1	CASSKQGMNTEAFF
TRBV11-1	TRBJ1-1	CARGWGNTEAFF